The rows below give T cell receptor beta chains drawn from one sample of a study of vaccination and CD4 T cells after COVID-19. TCRdb re-derived calls from the PCR reads in MiXCR, one entry per CDR3 protein. Of just under 8,500 distinct CDR3 sequences listed, about 59% are singletons. For these TCRs, the target antigens are not known. Sequencing input: CD4+ T cells from blood, cultured in vitro. These TCRs come from a human donor who had recovered from COVID-19. Each CDR3 is given with its conserved first and last residue. Fields, in order: clone size, D gene, J gene, V gene, CDR3 protein, CDR3 DNA. D genes are given only for firm matches. Only some rows state a clone size, as once, few, many or a class for expanded clones.

clone_size: -; d_call: TRBD2; j_call: TRBJ2-5; v_call: TRBV5-1; cdr3_aa: CASSFGLANQETQYF; cdr3_nt: TGCGCCAGCAGCTTTGGACTAGCGAACCAGGAGACCCAGTACTTC
clone_size: -; d_call: TRBD1; j_call: TRBJ2-3; v_call: TRBV20-1; cdr3_aa: CSARGTGSDTQYF; cdr3_nt: TGCAGTGCTAGGGGGACAGGGTCAGATACGCAGTATTTT
clone_size: -; d_call: -; j_call: TRBJ1-1; v_call: TRBV10-3; cdr3_aa: CAIAQERAEAFF; cdr3_nt: TGTGCCATCGCTCAGGAAAGGGCTGAAGCTTTCTTT
clone_size: few; d_call: TRBD2; j_call: TRBJ2-1; v_call: TRBV7-6; cdr3_aa: CASSVPGLAGISSYNEQFF; cdr3_nt: TGTGCCAGCAGCGTACCGGGACTAGCGGGGATTAGCTCCTACAATGAGCAGTTCTTC
clone_size: -; d_call: -; j_call: TRBJ2-2; v_call: TRBV11-1; cdr3_aa: CASSLQPLTAEGAGELFF; cdr3_nt: TGTGCCAGCAGCTTACAGCCTCTGACCGCGGAGGGGGCCGGGGAGCTGTTTTTT
clone_size: -; d_call: -; j_call: TRBJ2-7; v_call: TRBV7-9; cdr3_aa: CASSRGVNYEQYF; cdr3_nt: TGTGCCAGCAGTAGGGGGGTCAACTACGAGCAGTACTTC
clone_size: -; d_call: -; j_call: TRBJ1-1; v_call: TRBV2; cdr3_aa: CASSGPEATEAFF; cdr3_nt: TGTGCCAGCAGCGGGCCCGAGGCCACTGAAGCTTTCTTT
clone_size: few; d_call: -; j_call: TRBJ1-2; v_call: TRBV12-3/TRBV12-4; cdr3_aa: CASTLGQGGYTF; cdr3_nt: TGTGCCAGCACCCTCGGCCAGGGAGGTTACACCTTC
clone_size: -; d_call: -; j_call: TRBJ1-6; v_call: TRBV20-1; cdr3_aa: CSAIDSHNSPLHF; cdr3_nt: TGCAGTGCTATCGACAGCCATAATTCACCCCTCCACTTT
clone_size: -; d_call: -; j_call: TRBJ2-7; v_call: TRBV6-1; cdr3_aa: CASSEFYQSSYEQYF; cdr3_nt: TGTGCCAGCAGTGAATTCTATCAAAGCTCCTACGAGCAGTACTTC